This is a list of T cell receptor beta chains from one sample in a study of blood T cell repertoires in COVID-19. Method: immunoSEQ multiplex PCR; TCRdb's copy keeps in-frame clones and lacks some. The sample contains some 180,000 clones, approximately 80% of which appear only once. Material: peripheral blood. Receptor source: a woman aged 45 to 65 with active or convalescent COVID-19. CDR3s include the opening cysteine and the closing phenylalanine or tryptophan. A D gene is named only where the DNA matches it firmly. Clone size is given for some rows only: seen once, a few or many times, or a class if the clone is expanded.

size: .
J: TRBJ1-4
V: TRBV20-1
D: .
CDR3: CSAWGGEKLFF
DNA: TGCAGTGCTTGGGGGGGCGAAAAACTGTTTTTT

size: .
J: TRBJ1-4
V: TRBV30
D: .
CDR3: CAWSVGTLLTGSGEKLFF
DNA: TGTGCCTGGAGTGTAGGCACCCTCCTAACAGGGTCAGGAGAAAAACTGTTTTTT

size: .
J: TRBJ1-2
V: TRBV19
D: .
CDR3: CASSTMGRGYTF
DNA: TGTGCCAGTAGTACCATGGGGCGTGGCTACACCTTC

size: .
J: TRBJ2-7
V: TRBV7-8
D: TRBD1
CDR3: CASSFVGTGPMYEQYF
DNA: TGTGCCAGCAGCTTCGTCGGGACAGGGCCAATGTACGAGCAGTACTTC

size: .
J: TRBJ2-7
V: TRBV15
D: TRBD1
CDR3: CATSRESGGYYEQYF
DNA: TGTGCCACCAGCAGAGAGTCAGGGGGCTACTACGAGCAGTACTTC

size: few
J: TRBJ1-5
V: TRBV7-2
D: TRBD1
CDR3: CASSPGQGNQPQHF
DNA: TGTGCCAGCAGCCCCGGACAGGGTAATCAGCCCCAGCATTTT

size: .
J: TRBJ2-7
V: TRBV28
D: TRBD1
CDR3: CASSLETGGYEQYF
DNA: TGTGCCAGCAGTTTGGAGACAGGGGGCTACGAGCAGTACTTC

size: .
J: TRBJ1-2
V: TRBV25-1
D: .
CDR3: CASSEYNQIYGYTF
DNA: TGTGCCAGCAGTGAATATAACCAGATCTATGGCTACACCTTC

size: .
J: TRBJ2-1
V: TRBV5-6
D: TRBD1
CDR3: CASSPPQGSYNEQFF
DNA: TGTGCCAGCAGCCCACCACAGGGGTCCTACAATGAGCAGTTCTTC

size: .
J: TRBJ2-1
V: TRBV3-1/TRBV3-2
D: TRBD2
CDR3: CASSLGTSGRRSHEQFF
DNA: TGTGCCAGCAGCCTAGGGACTAGCGGGAGAAGGAGCCATGAGCAGTTCTTC

size: .
J: TRBJ1-2
V: TRBV7-2
D: TRBD1
CDR3: CASSQGQRNYGYTF
DNA: TGTGCCAGCAGCCAGGGACAGAGAAACTATGGCTACACCTTC

size: .
J: TRBJ2-7
V: TRBV3-1/TRBV3-2
D: .
CDR3: CASSQVSGAYEQYF
DNA: TGTGCCAGCAGCCAAGTCTCTGGAGCCTACGAGCAGTACTTC

size: .
J: TRBJ2-1
V: TRBV7-3
D: .
CDR3: CASSLSRGNEQFF
DNA: TGTGCCAGCAGCTTATCCCGGGGTAATGAGCAGTTCTTC

size: once
J: TRBJ2-5
V: TRBV6-2/TRBV6-3
D: TRBD2
CDR3: CASSLGLAGVETQYF
DNA: TGTGCCAGCAGTTTAGGACTAGCGGGAGTTGAGACCCAGTACTTC

size: .
J: TRBJ1-5
V: TRBV7-9
D: .
CDR3: CASSLVGDNQPQHF
DNA: TGTGCCAGCAGCTTAGTAGGGGACAATCAGCCCCAGCATTTT

size: .
J: TRBJ2-3
V: TRBV7-8
D: TRBD2
CDR3: CASSFFGRGSTDTQYF
DNA: TGTGCCAGCAGCTTCTTCGGGCGGGGGAGCACAGATACGCAGTATTTT

size: .
J: TRBJ2-3
V: TRBV5-5
D: .
CDR3: CASSFGFSMVGDTQYF
DNA: TGTGCCAGCAGCTTCGGGTTCTCGATGGTGGGAGATACGCAGTATTTT

size: .
J: TRBJ2-7
V: TRBV15
D: .
CDR3: CATSRDLGLYEQYF
DNA: TGTGCCACCAGCAGAGATCTAGGACTCTACGAGCAGTACTTC

size: few
J: TRBJ2-7
V: TRBV28
D: TRBD1
CDR3: CASSFLGQGFDEQYF
DNA: TGTGCCAGCAGTTTTCTGGGACAGGGGTTCGACGAGCAGTACTTC

size: .
J: TRBJ1-1
V: TRBV7-3
D: .
CDR3: CASSQERGTEAFF
DNA: TGTGCCAGCAGCCAGGAACGGGGGACTGAAGCTTTCTTT

size: .
J: TRBJ1-2
V: TRBV7-8
D: .
CDR3: CASSLSRRNGYTF
DNA: TGTGCCAGCAGCCTTTCCCGCAGGAATGGCTACACCTTC

size: once
J: TRBJ1-1
V: TRBV7-3
D: TRBD1
CDR3: CASSFGGTGNTEAFF
DNA: TGTGCCAGCAGCTTTGGTGGGACAGGGAACACTGAAGCTTTCTTT

size: .
J: TRBJ1-4
V: TRBV29-1
D: .
CDR3: CSVISGLDEKLFF
DNA: TGCAGCGTTATTTCAGGGTTGGACGAAAAACTGTTTTTT

size: .
J: TRBJ1-2
V: TRBV6-6
D: TRBD1
CDR3: CASSSSEGGLGGYTF
DNA: TGTGCCAGCAGTTCCTCGGAAGGGGGCTTAGGTGGCTACACCTTC

size: once
J: TRBJ2-1
V: TRBV19
D: TRBD2
CDR3: CASTPMGKGLAVRSSYNEQFF
DNA: TGTGCCAGTACCCCGATGGGAAAGGGACTAGCGGTAAGAAGCTCCTACAATGAGCAGTTCTTC

size: .
J: TRBJ2-1
V: TRBV5-1
D: .
CDR3: CASSLVGQTNNEQFF
DNA: TGCGCCAGCAGCTTGGTCGGGCAGACTAACAATGAGCAGTTCTTC

size: .
J: TRBJ1-2
V: TRBV16
D: .
CDR3: CASSLIRGYGYTF
DNA: TGTGCCAGCAGCCTGATCCGAGGGTATGGCTACACCTTC

size: .
J: TRBJ2-7
V: TRBV27
D: .
CDR3: CASSSPYEQYF
DNA: TGTGCCAGCAGTTCTCCCTACGAGCAGTACTTC

size: once
J: TRBJ2-1
V: TRBV19
D: TRBD2
CDR3: CASSTFSGGAGNEQFF
DNA: TGTGCCAGTAGTACTTTTAGCGGGGGGGCCGGCAATGAGCAGTTCTTC

size: .
J: TRBJ1-1
V: TRBV19
D: .
CDR3: CASISELNTEAFF
DNA: TGTGCCAGTATCTCGGAGTTGAACACTGAAGCTTTCTTT